This T cell receptor beta chain is drawn from a study of cytomegalovirus exposure and HLA in healthy donors. Broader study findings: Previous analysis showed most TCR beta V segments were productive about 90% or about 30% of the time. Within the data, a cluster of highly shared sequence variants was likely a sequencing artifact. As a later analysis showed, several of the most significant clusters appeared to be linked to common viral pathogens.

This clone was seen a handful of times. Its antigen remains unknown. It was with 60 Vbeta and 13 Jbeta primers that the PCR ran. Repertoires were generated with immunoSEQ multiplex PCR, while TCRdb's copy carries only in-frame clones and drops some. The table records 200,000 or so clones, just under 80% of them present only once. The V segment lost 5 bases and the J segment 8 bases; nucleotides outside the gene matches: 15. Germline CDR1 is SEHNR and CDR2 is FQNEAQ (reference sequence). The CDR3 contains 17 residues. Specimen: PBMCs. This chain links TRBV7-9 with TRBJ2-1; 10 bases are a match to TRBD2. The clonotype comes from a woman aged 25 to 39 in good health and CMV-seropositive. CDR3 amino acids: CASSPQGSAGGRYEQFF. The CDR3 nucleotides read TGTGCCAGCAGCCCACAAGGGTCAGCGGGAGGGAGATATGAGCAGTTCTTC.